A selection of T cell receptor beta chains follows, all from one sample in a study of post-analysis software for immune sequencing data. TCRdb reanalysed the PCR reads using MiXCR and keeps one entry per CDR3 protein. The top ten clones hold more than 1.3% of a sample with 170,000 or so distinct CDR3 sequences, approximately 30% of them seen once. Sequencing input: blood. These receptors were taken from a girl aged 10 to 17 with multiple sclerosis. Each CDR3 is given with its conserved first and last residue. The D gene is left open where the match is weak. Clone size is stated in some rows and not others, as once, few, many or a class when expanded.

size: .; V: TRBV12-3/TRBV12-4; J: TRBJ2-2; D: .; DNA: TGTGCCAGCAGTCGGGACTACACCGGGGAGCTGTTTTTT; CDR3: CASSRDYTGELFF
size: .; V: TRBV14; J: TRBJ2-1; D: .; DNA: TGTGCCAGCAGCCAACGGGCCTACAATGAGCAGTTCTTC; CDR3: CASSQRAYNEQFF
size: .; V: TRBV11-2; J: TRBJ1-6; D: .; DNA: TGTGCCAGCAGGGCAGAGGGGAATTCGCCCCTCCACTTT; CDR3: CASRAEGNSPLHF
size: .; V: TRBV3-1; J: TRBJ2-5; D: .; DNA: TGTGCCAGCAGCCAAGGAGGGGAGTGGGAGACCCAGTACTTC; CDR3: CASSQGGEWETQYF
size: few; V: TRBV30; J: TRBJ1-1; D: TRBD1; DNA: TGTGCCTGGGAAGACAGGGGGCGGAATACTGAAGCTTTCTTT; CDR3: CAWEDRGRNTEAFF
size: .; V: TRBV12-3/TRBV12-4; J: TRBJ2-7; D: TRBD1; DNA: TGTGCCAGCAGCGAGGGACAGGGGACCTCCTACGAGCAGTACTTC; CDR3: CASSEGQGTSYEQYF
size: few; V: TRBV12-3/TRBV12-4; J: TRBJ2-3; D: .; DNA: TGTGCCAGCAGTTTAAGGGCGGAGGATACGCAGTATTTT; CDR3: CASSLRAEDTQYF
size: .; V: TRBV28; J: TRBJ2-7; D: TRBD2; DNA: TGTGCCATCCGGACTAGCGGGACCTACGAGCAGTACTTC; CDR3: CAIRTSGTYEQYF
size: many; V: TRBV30; J: TRBJ2-7; D: TRBD2; DNA: TGTGCCTGGAGTCTAGGGACTAGCGGGATATACGAGCAGTACTTC; CDR3: CAWSLGTSGIYEQYF
size: few; V: TRBV5-1; J: TRBJ2-1; D: TRBD2; DNA: TGCGCCAGCAGTAAGGACGGTTCTAGCGGGCGCTCCTACAATGAGCAGTTCTTC; CDR3: CASSKDGSSGRSYNEQFF
size: many; V: TRBV12-3/TRBV12-4; J: TRBJ2-1; D: TRBD2; DNA: TGTGCCTCCCAGGGACTACTCTTCTCCTACAATGAGCAGTTCTTC; CDR3: CASQGLLFSYNEQFF
size: .; V: TRBV12-3/TRBV12-4; J: TRBJ1-2; D: .; DNA: TGTGCCAGCAGCATCCGAAACAGCGAAGGCTACACCTTC; CDR3: CASSIRNSEGYTF
size: many; V: TRBV5-1; J: TRBJ2-6; D: TRBD1; DNA: TGCGCCAGCAGCCCCCGGGACAGGACCTCTGGGGCCAACGTCCTGACTTTC; CDR3: CASSPRDRTSGANVLTF
size: .; V: TRBV14; J: TRBJ1-4; D: .; DNA: TGTGCCAGCAGCCTAATTTCGGAGCGGGCTAATGAAAAACTGTTTTTT; CDR3: CASSLISERANEKLFF
size: few; V: TRBV28; J: TRBJ1-1; D: TRBD1; DNA: TGTGCCAGCAGTTTATGGACAGGGGGCGGAACTGAAGCTTTCTTT; CDR3: CASSLWTGGGTEAFF
size: .; V: TRBV6-2/TRBV6-3; J: TRBJ2-6; D: .; DNA: TGTGCCAGCAATACAGGGTACTCTGGGGCCAACGTCCTGACTTTC; CDR3: CASNTGYSGANVLTF
size: many; V: TRBV5-1; J: TRBJ2-3; D: .; DNA: TGCGCCAGCAGCCTAATCCAAATTGTCACAGATACGCAGTATTTT; CDR3: CASSLIQIVTDTQYF